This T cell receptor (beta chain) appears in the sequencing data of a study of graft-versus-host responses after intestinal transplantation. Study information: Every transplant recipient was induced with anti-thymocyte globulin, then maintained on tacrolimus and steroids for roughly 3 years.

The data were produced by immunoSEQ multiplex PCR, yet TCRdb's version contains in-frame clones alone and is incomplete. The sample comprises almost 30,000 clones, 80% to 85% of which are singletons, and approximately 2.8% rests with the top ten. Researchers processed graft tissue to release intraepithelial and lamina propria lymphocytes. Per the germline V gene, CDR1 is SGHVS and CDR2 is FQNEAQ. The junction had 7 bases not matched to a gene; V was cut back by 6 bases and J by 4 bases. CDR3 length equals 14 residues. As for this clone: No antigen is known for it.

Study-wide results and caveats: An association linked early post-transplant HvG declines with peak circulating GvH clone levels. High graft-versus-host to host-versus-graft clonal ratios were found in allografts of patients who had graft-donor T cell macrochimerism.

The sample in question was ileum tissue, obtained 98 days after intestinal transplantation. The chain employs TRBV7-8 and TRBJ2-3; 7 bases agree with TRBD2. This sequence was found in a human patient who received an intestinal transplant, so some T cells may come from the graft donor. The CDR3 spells CASSFGGEADTQYF. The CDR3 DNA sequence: TGTGCCAGCAGTTTTGGGGGGGAGGCAGATACGCAGTATTTT.